This TCR beta chain was retrieved from a study of blood T cells in healthy people across ages. It was with a sample-barcoded 5' primer and a J-beta primer mix that a second PCR of about 6 to 12 cycles was run. TCRdb processed the 5' RACE reads anew with MiXCR; each CDR3 protein has one entry. The data contain about 510,000 distinct CDR3 sequences, about 28% of them singletons. There are many counts of this clonotype. The data also belong to a second study, concerning T cells of mothers and their children.

This receptor was taken from a boy aged 2 to 9 in good health. The sample consisted of blood.

The CDR3, as DNA: TGTGCCAGCAGCCCCCAGGGGGCAACTAATGAAAAACTGTTTTTT. Translating gives CASSPQGATNEKLFF. The chain couples TRBV7-9 to TRBJ1-4; 7 bases are a match to TRBD1. Unmatched junction bases numbered 3, after V lost 5 bases and J lost 0 bases. Germline-derived CDR1 and CDR2 are SEHNR and FQNEAQ (reference sequence). The CDR3 loop spans 15 amino acids.